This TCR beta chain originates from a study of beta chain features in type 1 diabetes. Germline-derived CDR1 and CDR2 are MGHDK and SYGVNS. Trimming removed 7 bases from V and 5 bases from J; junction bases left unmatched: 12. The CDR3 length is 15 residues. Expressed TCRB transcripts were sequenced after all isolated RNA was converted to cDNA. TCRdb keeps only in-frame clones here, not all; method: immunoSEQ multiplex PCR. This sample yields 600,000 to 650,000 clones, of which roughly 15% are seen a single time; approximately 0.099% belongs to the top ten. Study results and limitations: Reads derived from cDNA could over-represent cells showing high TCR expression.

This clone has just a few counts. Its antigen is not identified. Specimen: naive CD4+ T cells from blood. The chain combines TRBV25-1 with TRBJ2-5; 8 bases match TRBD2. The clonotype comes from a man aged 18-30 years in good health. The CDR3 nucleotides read TGTGCCAGCAAATCACGGGGGGGAGGGTCGGAGACCCAGTACTTC. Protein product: CASKSRGGGSETQYF.